This T cell receptor (beta chain) came from a study of CD8+ T cells in alopecia areata. As for the study in general: It was 6 to 18 months of tofacitinib, and then there were 6 months off drug.

Germline CDR1 and CDR2: GTSNPN and SVGIG (reference sequence). The CDR3 loop spans 15 amino acids. Trimming cost V 0 bases and J 4 bases, with 14 bases left between them. Study results and caveats: Sequencing of scalp tissue also captures the resident alphabeta T cells of normal skin. Elevated clonality characterized lesional scalp relative to normal scalp, particularly in alopecia totalis/universalis.

Lesional scalp tissue (obtained by punch biopsy) and peripheral blood were collected from alopecia areata patients. This clone was seen only once. The target antigen is unknown. Extraction and reverse transcription of RNA yielded cDNA as the sequencing template. This table comes from immunoSEQ multiplex PCR, and its TCRdb copy is limited to in-frame clones, with some not included. The sample has fewer than 80,000 clones, approximately 61% seen once; the top ten hold more than 15%. The V and J genes are TRBV30 and TRBJ2-3; D may correspond to TRBD1 or TRBD2 (7 bases each). This receptor was identified in a human donor with alopecia areata. The sequencing used CD8+ T cells sorted from blood, collected at week 0. The CDR3 loop reads CAWSVGGGSADTQYF. The CDR3 DNA reads TGTGCCTGGAGTGTAGGGGGCGGGAGCGCAGATACGCAGTATTTT. The whole variable domain, filled in from reference TRBV30 and TRBJ2-3, reads SQTIHQWPATLVQPVGSPLSLECTVEGTSNPNLYWYRQAAGRGLQLLFYSVGIGQISSEVPQNLSASRPQDRQFILSSKKLLLSDSGFYLCAWSVGGGSADTQYFGPGTRLTVL.